This T cell receptor (beta chain) was documented in a study of cytomegalovirus exposure and HLA in healthy donors. For the study at large: Genetic ancestry analysis placed approximately 80% of the roughly 400 donors that were genotyped in the Caucasian-associated cluster.

PCR involved 60 Vbeta and 13 Jbeta primers. TCRdb's table, derived via immunoSEQ multiplex PCR, lists solely in-frame clones and lacks some. There are roughly 250,000 clones in the sample; 80% occur only once, and about 0.3% lies in the top ten. Note on this clone: Antigen: not known.

Broader study findings: The study had only CMV serostatus as immune exposure information.

Deletions cut 10 bases from V and 5 bases from J, with 3 bases between. Germline CDR1 and CDR2: MNHNS and SASEGT. The CDR3 consists of 8 residues. V gene TRBV6-1 combines with J gene TRBJ2-7, with D unresolved. This clonotype originated in a girl aged 2 to 10 in good health and CMV-seronegative. The sample comprised PBMCs. In DNA form, the CDR3 reads TGTGCCACCAACGAGCAGTACTTC. The encoded protein is CATNEQYF.